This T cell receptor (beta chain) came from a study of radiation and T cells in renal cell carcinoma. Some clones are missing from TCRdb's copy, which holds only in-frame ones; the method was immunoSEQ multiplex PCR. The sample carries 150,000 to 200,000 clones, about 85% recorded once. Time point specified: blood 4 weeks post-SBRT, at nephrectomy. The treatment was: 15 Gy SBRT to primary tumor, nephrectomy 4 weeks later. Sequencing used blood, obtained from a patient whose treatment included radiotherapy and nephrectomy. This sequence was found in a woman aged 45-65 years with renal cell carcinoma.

CDR3 region: CAIRGTGENYGYTF. The CDR3 nucleotides read TGTGCCATCAGGGGGACAGGAGAAAACTATGGCTACACCTTC. The genes are TRBV10-3 and TRBJ1-2; 8 bases fit TRBD1. The CDR3 is made up of 14 amino acids. Trimming took 6 bases from V and 2 from J; bases not matched to a gene: 5. The germline CDR1 and CDR2 sequences are ENHRY and SYGVKD.